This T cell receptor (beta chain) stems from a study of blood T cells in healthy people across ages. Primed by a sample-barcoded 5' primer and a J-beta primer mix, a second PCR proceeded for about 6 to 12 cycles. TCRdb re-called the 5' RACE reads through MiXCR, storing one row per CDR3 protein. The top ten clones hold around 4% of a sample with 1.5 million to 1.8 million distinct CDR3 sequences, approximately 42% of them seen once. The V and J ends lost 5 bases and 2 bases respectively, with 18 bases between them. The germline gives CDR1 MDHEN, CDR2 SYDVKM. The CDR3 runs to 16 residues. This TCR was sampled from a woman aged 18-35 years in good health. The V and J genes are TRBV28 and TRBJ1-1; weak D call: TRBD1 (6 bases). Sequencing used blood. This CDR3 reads CASSHRLRGANTEAFF. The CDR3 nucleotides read TGTGCCAGCAGTCATCGACTGCGGGGGGCTAACACTGAAGCTTTCTTT.